This T cell receptor beta chain was retrieved from a study of blood T cell repertoires in COVID-19. Here immunoSEQ multiplex PCR was the method, and the copy in TCRdb shows in-frame clones only, minus some. The data contain more than 75,000 clones, more than 75% of them singletons. This CDR3 comprises 15 residues. CDR1 SGHRS and CDR2 YFSETQ come from the germline V gene. Trimming at V came to 4 bases and at J to 2 bases, leaving 2 bases not matched to a gene. The genes are TRBV5-1 and TRBJ2-1; 11 nucleotides match TRBD2. This sequence was found in a man in his sixties with acute or convalescent COVID-19. Source material: peripheral blood. The CDR3 here is CASSLTSGAYNEQFF. CDR3 bases: TGCGCCAGCAGCCTGACTAGCGGGGCCTACAATGAGCAGTTCTTC. Variable domain in full (rest from reference TRBV5-1 and TRBJ2-1): KAGVTQTPRYLIKTRGQQVTLSCSPISGHRSVSWYQQTPGQGLQFLFEYFSETQRNKGNFPGRFSGRQFSNSRSEMNVSTLELGDSALYLCASSLTSGAYNEQFFGPGTRLTVL.